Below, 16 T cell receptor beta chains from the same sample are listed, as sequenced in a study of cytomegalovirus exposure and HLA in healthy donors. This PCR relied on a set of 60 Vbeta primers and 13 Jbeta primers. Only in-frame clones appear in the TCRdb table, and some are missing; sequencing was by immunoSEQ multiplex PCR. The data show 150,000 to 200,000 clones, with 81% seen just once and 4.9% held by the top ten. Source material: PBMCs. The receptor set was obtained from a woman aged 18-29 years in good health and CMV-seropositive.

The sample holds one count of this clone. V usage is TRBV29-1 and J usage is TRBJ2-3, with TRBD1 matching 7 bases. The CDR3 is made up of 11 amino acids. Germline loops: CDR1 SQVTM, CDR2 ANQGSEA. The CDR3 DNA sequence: TGCACGGGACAGAAGGGAGATACGCAGTATTTT. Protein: CTGQKGDTQYF.

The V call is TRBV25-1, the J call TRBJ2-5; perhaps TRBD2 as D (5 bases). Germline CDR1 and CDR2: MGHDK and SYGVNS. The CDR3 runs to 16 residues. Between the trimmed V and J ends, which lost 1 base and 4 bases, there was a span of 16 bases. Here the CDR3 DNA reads TGTGCCAGCAGTGAATTGGCTCCGGTAGCGATAGAGACCCAGTACTTC. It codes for CASSELAPVAIETQYF.

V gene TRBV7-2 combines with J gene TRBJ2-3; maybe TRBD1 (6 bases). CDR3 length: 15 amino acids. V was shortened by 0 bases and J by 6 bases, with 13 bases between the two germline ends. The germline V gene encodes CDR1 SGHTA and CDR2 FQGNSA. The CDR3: CASSLAGAGQDTQYF. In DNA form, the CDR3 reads TGTGCCAGCAGCTTAGCGGGAGCTGGACAGGATACGCAGTATTTT.

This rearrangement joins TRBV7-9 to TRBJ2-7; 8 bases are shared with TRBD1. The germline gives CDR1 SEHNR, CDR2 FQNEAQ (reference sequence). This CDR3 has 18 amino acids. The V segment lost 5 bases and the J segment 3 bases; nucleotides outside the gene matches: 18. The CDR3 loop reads CASSTVDRGHTSYYEQYF. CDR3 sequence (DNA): TGTGCCAGCAGCACCGTAGACAGGGGCCACACTAGTTACTACGAGCAGTACTTC.

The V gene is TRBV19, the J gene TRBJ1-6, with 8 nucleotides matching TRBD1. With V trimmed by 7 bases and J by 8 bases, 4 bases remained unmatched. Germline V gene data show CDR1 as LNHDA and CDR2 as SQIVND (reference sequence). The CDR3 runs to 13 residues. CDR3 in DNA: TGTGCCAGTAAGACAGGGGTGGATTCACCCCTCCACTTT. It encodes CASKTGVDSPLHF.

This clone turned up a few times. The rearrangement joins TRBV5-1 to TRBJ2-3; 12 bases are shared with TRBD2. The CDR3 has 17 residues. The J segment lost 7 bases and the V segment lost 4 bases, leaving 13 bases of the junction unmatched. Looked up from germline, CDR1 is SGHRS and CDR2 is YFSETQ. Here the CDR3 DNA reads TGCGCCAGCAGCCCCCTTCTAGCGGGGGGGTTCACGAATACGCAGTATTTT. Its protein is CASSPLLAGGFTNTQYF.

The CDR3 DNA sequence: TGTGCCAGCAGTCGTTTCTCGGGGAATCAGCCCCAGCATTTT. It translates to CASSRFSGNQPQHF. The chain carries TRBV6-5 and TRBJ1-5; D is uncertain. Between the trimmed V and J ends, which lost 5 bases and 4 bases, there was a span of 12 bases. CDR3 length: 14 residues. CDR1 is MNHEY, CDR2 SVGAGI, per germline.

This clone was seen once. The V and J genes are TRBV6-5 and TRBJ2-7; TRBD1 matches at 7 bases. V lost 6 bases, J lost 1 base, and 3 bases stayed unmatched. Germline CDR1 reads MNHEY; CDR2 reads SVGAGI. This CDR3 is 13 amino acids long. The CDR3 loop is CASRRTGSYEQYF. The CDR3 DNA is TGTGCCAGCAGAAGGACAGGATCCTACGAGCAGTACTTC.

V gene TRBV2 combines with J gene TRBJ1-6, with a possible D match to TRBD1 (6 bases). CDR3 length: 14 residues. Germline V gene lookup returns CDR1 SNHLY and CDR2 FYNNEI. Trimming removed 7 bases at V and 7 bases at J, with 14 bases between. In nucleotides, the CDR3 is TGTGCCAGCATTTGGAGACAGGTCAATTCACCCCTCCACTTT. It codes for CASIWRQVNSPLHF.

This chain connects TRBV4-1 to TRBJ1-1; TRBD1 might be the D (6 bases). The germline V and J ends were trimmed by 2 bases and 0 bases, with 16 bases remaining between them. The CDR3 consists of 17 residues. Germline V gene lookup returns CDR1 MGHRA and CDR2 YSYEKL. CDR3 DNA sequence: TGCGCCAGCAGCCAAAGCCGTGCCAGGGACATGAACACTGAAGCTTTCTTT. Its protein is CASSQSRARDMNTEAFF.

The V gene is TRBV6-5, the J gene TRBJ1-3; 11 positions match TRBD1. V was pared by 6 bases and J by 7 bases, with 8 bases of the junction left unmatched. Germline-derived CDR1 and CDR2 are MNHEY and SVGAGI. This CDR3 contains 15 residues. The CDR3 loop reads CASSQGTGGRNTIYF. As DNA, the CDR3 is TGTGCCAGCAGCCAGGGGACAGGGGGGCGGAACACCATATATTTT.

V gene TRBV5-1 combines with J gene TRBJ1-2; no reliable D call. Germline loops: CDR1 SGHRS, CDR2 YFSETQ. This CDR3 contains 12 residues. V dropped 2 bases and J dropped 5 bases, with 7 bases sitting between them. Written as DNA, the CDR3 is TGCGCCAGCAGCTTCGGAGAATATGGCTACACCTTC. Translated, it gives CASSFGEYGYTF.

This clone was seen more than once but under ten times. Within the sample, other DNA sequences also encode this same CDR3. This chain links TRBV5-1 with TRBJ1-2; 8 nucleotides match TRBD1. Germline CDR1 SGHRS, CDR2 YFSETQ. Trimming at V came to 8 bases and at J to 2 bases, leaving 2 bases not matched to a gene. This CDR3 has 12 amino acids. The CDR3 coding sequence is TGCGCCAGTAGACAGGGGAACTATGGCTACACCTTC. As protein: CASRQGNYGYTF.

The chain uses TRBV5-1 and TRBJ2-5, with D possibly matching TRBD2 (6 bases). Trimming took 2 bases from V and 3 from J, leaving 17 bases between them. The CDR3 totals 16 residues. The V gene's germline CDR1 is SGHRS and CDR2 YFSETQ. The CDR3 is CASSFGEGTGEETQYF. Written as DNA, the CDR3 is TGCGCCAGCAGCTTCGGCGAAGGGACGGGGGAAGAGACCCAGTACTTC.

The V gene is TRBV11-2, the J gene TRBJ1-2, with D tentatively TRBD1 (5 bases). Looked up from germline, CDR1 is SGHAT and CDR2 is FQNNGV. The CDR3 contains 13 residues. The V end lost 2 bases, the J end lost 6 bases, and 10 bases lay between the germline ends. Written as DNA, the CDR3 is TGTGCCAGCAGCTTATTAGGGGCGAATGGCTACACCTTC. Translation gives CASSLLGANGYTF.

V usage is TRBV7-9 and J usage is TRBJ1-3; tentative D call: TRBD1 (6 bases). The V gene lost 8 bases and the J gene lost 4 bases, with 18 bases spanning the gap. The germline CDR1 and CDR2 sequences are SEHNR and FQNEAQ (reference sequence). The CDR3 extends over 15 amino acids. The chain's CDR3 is CASGPPTGKGNTIYF. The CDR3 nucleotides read TGTGCCAGCGGACCTCCCACAGGGAAGGGAAACACCATATATTTT.